This T cell receptor beta chain emerged from a study of response to subunit inactivated influenza vaccine. General observations from the study: The authors put forward the suggestion that each seasonal influenza vaccination may bring in only a limited number of new T cells.

V was clipped by 2 bases and J by 3 bases, with 5 bases between them. This CDR3 is built from 13 residues. Each CDR3 protein gets one entry after TCRdb re-called the RT-PCR reads with MiXCR. The sample lists hundreds of thousands of distinct CDR3 sequences, roughly 22% occurring once. This clonotype was seen repeatedly, ten times or more. The target antigen is unknown. The gene calls are TRBV12-3 or TRBV12-4 and TRBJ1-3; tentative D call: TRBD1 (5 bases). The material sequenced was PBMCs from blood, taken about 20 months after vaccination. The source is a man between 50 and 70 years old who received an inactivated influenza vaccine. CDR3 bases: TGTGCCAGCAGTTTACAGGGTGGAAACACCATATATTTT. Its translation: CASSLQGGNTIYF.